This TCR beta chain was identified during a study of T cells expressing NK-cell markers. Study background: CD3+CD56+NKG2C+, CD3+CD56+NKG2C- and CD3+CD56-NKG2C+ T cells, once sorted, supplied the TCR beta repertoires. Serological testing identified seven of the eight sequenced donors as HCMV-seropositive and one as seronegative. Overall study findings and caveats: Topping the CD3+CD56-NKG2C+ fraction as well were these clonotypes, in a handful of donors.

Remarks on this clonotype: Its antigen is currently unknown.

Germline CDR1 reads SGDLS; CDR2 reads YYNGEE. The CDR3 runs 14 residues. Template switching by 5'RACE with UMIs generated the TCR beta cDNA. TCRdb reprocessed the 5' RACE reads and reports one entry per CDR3 protein, with no DNA. This table holds roughly 420,000 distinct CDR3 sequences. This chain connects TRBV9 to TRBJ2-7. Sequenced: blood T cells: a sorted CD56 or NKG2C T cell subset, CD4+ or CD8+ T cells, or bulk PBMC T cells (not recorded which). This clonotype was sampled from a woman aged 18 to 69 in good health. CDR3 sequence: CASSRWGGPYEQYF.